The T cell receptor beta chain described here comes from a study of T-cell memory formation after mild COVID-19. The CDR3 length is 12 residues. Germline assignment: CDR1 ENHRY and CDR2 SYGVKD. TCRdb independently ran MiXCR on the 5' RACE reads; one entry per CDR3 protein. In the table there are about 400,000 distinct CDR3 sequences, roughly 18% of which are singletons. This clonotype was counted a few times. Sequence at one end of the junction differs from germline and may be a read error. This clonotype was obtained from a man younger than 35 who had mild COVID-19 (a few samples of this study predate the infection). Cell type and time point are not known. The sample consisted of PBMCs or a T cell subset sorted from them (not recorded which). J is TRBJ1-2 and V is TRBV10-3; D possibly corresponds to TRBD1 (6 bases). In DNA, the CDR3 is TGTGCCGTCAGGGGCCAAAACTATGGCTACACCTTC. This gives the protein CAVRGQNYGYTF.